This record covers a single T cell receptor beta chain. Its antigen is undetermined. The time point here: week 23, last vaccination. Alongside topical imiquimod, each dose of vaccine comprised 300 ug of mutant IDH1 20-mer peptide. TCRdb's table, derived via immunoSEQ multiplex PCR, lists solely in-frame clones and lacks some. This sample carries roughly 60,000 clones, around 83% of them seen once, and the ten largest clones take approximately 3.7%. The entry originates in a study of a mutant IDH1 vaccine in newly diagnosed glioma. Study in general: Commencement of vaccination occurred 4-6 weeks following radiotherapy alone, or concurrently with temozolomide cycles. Mean patient age was roughly 43 years; around 60% were male and roughly 38% female. Study-wide results and caveats: Seemingly, top peripheral T cell clonotype changes bore no relation to pseudoprogression.

Trimming cost V 2 bases and J 6 bases; bases outside gene matches: 3. This CDR3 is built from 14 residues. Germline values: CDR1 MNHEY, CDR2 SVGAGI. The sequence came from a man in his thirties or forties with glioma. The sample was PBMCs, taken from a glioma patient whose treatment included an IDH1 peptide vaccine. The chain employs TRBV6-5 and TRBJ1-2, with 10 bases matching TRBD1. DNA of the CDR3: TGTGCCAGCAGTTACACGGGGACAGGGGATGGCTACACCTTC. Its protein product is CASSYTGTGDGYTF.